Shown below are 32 T cell receptor beta chains from a single sample sequenced in a study of CD8+CD57+ T cells in acquired aplastic anemia (dated by TCRdb to 2016 to 2019). TCRdb shows the sequencer as Illumina HiSeq 2000. TCR beta VDJ combination and CDR3 sequence profiling used genomic DNA as the template. Using fastp trimming at Q25 and MiXCR clonotype assembly, TCRdb reanalyzed the public sequencing data and kept in-frame beta chains. Duplicate CDR3 protein sequences are folded into a single record with the most common DNA and genes. This sample holds fewer than 250,000 distinct CDR3 sequences; about 44% were observed only once. Clones ranked in the top ten supply under 9% of the sample. Expansion of CD8+CD57+ cells had been shown by flow cytometry in the patients chosen for sequencing. Sequenced material: sorted CD4+, CD8+, or CD8+CD57+ T cells (not recorded which) from PBMCs. The origin of the receptors is a human donor with aplastic anemia.

This clonotype was seen repeatedly, ten times or more. The rearrangement joins TRBV6-1 to TRBJ2-5, with D unresolved. Trimming took 0 bases from V and 0 from J, leaving 11 bases between them. CDR1 is MNHNS, CDR2 SASEGT, per germline. The CDR3 has 16 residues. The CDR3 region has the DNA TGTGCCAGCAGTGAAGCGCTTCCGGAGAACCAAGAGACCCAGTACTTC. Translating it yields CASSEALPENQETQYF.

To note about this clonotype: Since a much larger clone is just one base distant, this may be a read error. The V and J genes are TRBV9 and TRBJ2-2, with a weak D call TRBD2 (6 bases). Germline-derived CDR1 and CDR2 are SGDLS and YYNGEE. The CDR3 extends over 16 amino acids. CDR3 in amino acids: CASSGPGGVSTGQLFF. In DNA, the CDR3 is TGTGCCAGCAGCGGACCGGGCGGGGTGAGCACCGGGCAGCTGTTTTTT.

This clonotype was seen many times. The chain links TRBV28 to TRBJ1-6, with no clear D. With 4 bases removed from V and 8 bases from J, the gap between germline ends came to 12 bases. The CDR3 contains 14 residues. Germline CDR1 reads MDHEN; CDR2 reads SYDVKM. CDR3 sequence reads: CASSSISGDSPLHF. In nucleotides, the CDR3 is TGTGCCAGCAGTTCCATCTCGGGAGATTCACCCCTCCACTTT.

This clonotype was picked up many times. The chain couples TRBV5-5 to TRBJ2-3; D is undetermined. V lost 3 bases and J lost 0, with 14 bases in between. This CDR3 is built from 16 residues. Germline V gene lookup returns CDR1 SGHKS and CDR2 YYEKEE (reference sequence). The CDR3 here is CASSYFMVSSTDTQYF. Here the CDR3 DNA reads TGTGCCAGCAGCTACTTTATGGTATCTAGCACAGATACGCAGTATTTT.

This clonotype was counted many times. The chain employs TRBV7-8 and TRBJ2-2, with D unclear. CDR1 SGHVS and CDR2 FQNEAQ come from the germline V gene. The CDR3 contains 16 residues. Trimming took 1 base from V and 7 from J, leaving 16 bases between them. DNA of the CDR3: TGTGCCAGCAGCTTAGAGGTTGGAGCGTTTGGCGGGGAGCTGTTTTTT. Protein sequence: CASSLEVGAFGGELFF.

The table lists this clonotype with many counts. The V call is TRBV4-1, the J call TRBJ2-7; D is possibly TRBD2 (7 bases). The length of the CDR3 is 15 residues. Trimming left V 4 bases short and J 7 bases short, with 20 bases between. In germline, CDR1 is MGHRA, CDR2 YSYEKL. CDR3 amino acids: CASSPGGRGAREQYF. As DNA, the CDR3 is TGCGCCAGCAGCCCCGGTGGCCGGGGGGCGAGAGAGCAGTACTTC.

V gene TRBV20-1 combines with J gene TRBJ2-3, with a weak D call TRBD1 (5 bases). Germline-derived CDR1 and CDR2 are DFQATT and SNEGSKA (reference sequence). The CDR3 totals 14 residues. With 1 base removed from V and 2 bases from J, the gap between germline ends came to 10 bases. CDR3 sequence (DNA): TGCAGTGCTAGAGCGGTGGGGCACACAGATACGCAGTATTTT. It codes for CSARAVGHTDTQYF.

The chain uses TRBV25-1 and TRBJ2-7; 7 bases map to TRBD2. The CDR3 runs to 13 residues. The germline CDR1 and CDR2 sequences are MGHDK and SYGVNS. The trim removed 1 base at V and 7 bases at J, leaving 4 bases unmatched. CDR3 nucleotides: TGTGCCAGCAGTGAATGGGAGGGCTATGAGCAGTACTTC. Translation gives CASSEWEGYEQYF.

This clonotype was counted once. The chain employs TRBV2 and TRBJ2-1; D is ambiguous. V was pared by 2 bases and J by 0 bases, with 14 bases between. The germline V gene has CDR1 SNHLY and CDR2 FYNNEI. The CDR3 is 17 residues long. CDR3 residues: CASSEWMSLSSYNEQFF. Written as DNA, the CDR3 is TGTGCCAGCAGTGAATGGATGAGTTTGAGCTCCTACAATGAGCAGTTCTTC.

The chain couples TRBV24-1 to TRBJ2-7, with 8 bases lining up with TRBD2. Germline lookup yields CDR1 KGHDR and CDR2 SFDVKD. The CDR3 loop spans 15 amino acids. Trimming at V came to 5 bases and at J to 5 bases, leaving 10 bases not matched to a gene. This CDR3 reads CATSAGTSSDNEQYF. For the CDR3, the DNA is TGTGCCACCAGTGCTGGGACTAGTAGTGACAACGAGCAGTACTTC.

This clonotype was counted at least ten times. The CDR3 sequence: CASSEDLFGYGYTF. CDR3 in DNA: TGTGCCAGCAGTGAAGATCTGTTTGGGTATGGCTACACCTTC. The V gene is TRBV6-1, the J gene TRBJ1-2; no firm D call. CDR3 length equals 14 residues. V lost 1 base and J 5 bases, leaving 11 bases between the germline ends. CDR1 MNHNS and CDR2 SASEGT come from the germline V gene.

This clonotype occurred many times. The chain couples TRBV7-2 to TRBJ1-6; 7 bases align to TRBD1. The CDR3 runs to 16 residues. Unmatched junction bases numbered 4, after V lost 5 bases and J lost 0 bases. CDR1 SGHTA and CDR2 FQGNSA come from the germline V gene. The CDR3 region has the DNA TGTGCCAGCAGCGACCGGGACAGCTCCTATAATTCACCCCTCCACTTT. Translation gives CASSDRDSSYNSPLHF.

Worth noting for this clonotype: A read error may account for a junction end that differs from germline. The V and J genes are TRBV10-1 and TRBJ2-3; perhaps TRBD1 as D (5 bases). CDR3 length: 17 amino acids. The germline V gene encodes CDR1 WNHNN and CDR2 SYGVQD (reference sequence). CDR3 sequence: CASSLDYLDTTTDTRYF. The CDR3 DNA reads TGCGCCAGCAGCTTAGATTATCTGGACACCACCACAGATACGCGGTATTTT.

This clonotype was observed at least ten times. The gene calls are TRBV5-1 and TRBJ2-5; D call uncertain. V lost 4 bases, J lost 2 bases, and 9 bases lay in between. CDR3 length equals 13 residues. Germline assignment: CDR1 SGHRS and CDR2 YFSETQ. CDR3 region: CASSPPIQETQYF. In DNA form, the CDR3 reads TGCGCCAGCAGCCCCCCGATTCAAGAGACCCAGTACTTC.

This clonotype was counted ten times or more. V is TRBV12-3 or TRBV12-4 and J is TRBJ2-1; no definite D call. The CDR3 runs 11 residues. V lost 6 bases, J lost 9 bases, and 9 bases lay in between. Written as DNA, the CDR3 is TGTGCCAGCAGCCCCCGGATTGAGCAGTTCTTC. Amino acid sequence: CASSPRIEQFF.

V usage is TRBV3-1 and J usage is TRBJ2-7, with TRBD1 matching 8 bases. V was clipped by 2 bases and J by 3 bases; unmatched bases: 9. Germline CDR1 and CDR2: LGHDT and YNNKEL (reference sequence). The CDR3 runs to 16 residues. CDR3 residues: CASSQSGQGRFYEQYF. Written as DNA, the CDR3 is TGTGCCAGCAGCCAATCCGGACAGGGAAGGTTCTACGAGCAGTACTTC.

This clonotype was recorded at least ten times. The chain has TRBV7-9 and TRBJ2-7; D is ambiguous. The length of the CDR3 is 15 residues. V lost 2 bases to trimming and J lost 0 bases, with 11 bases between them. CDR1 and CDR2 (germline): SEHNR, FQNEAQ (reference sequence). CDR3 DNA sequence: TGTGCCAGCAGCTTACCCCAGTCATCCTCCTACGAGCAGTACTTC. Amino acid sequence: CASSLPQSSSYEQYF.

Points on this clonotype: This may stem from a read error, because a much larger clone lies one nucleotide away. This chain uses TRBV19 with TRBJ2-2; D might be TRBD1 or TRBD2, each matching 5 bases. Germline V gene sequence: CDR1 LNHDA, CDR2 SQIVND (reference sequence). The CDR3 runs to 12 residues. The CDR3 coding sequence is TGTGCCTACAAGGCGGACACCGGGGAGCTGCTTTTT. Protein product: CAYKADTGELLF.

This clonotype was seen at least ten times. The chain carries TRBV20-1 and TRBJ2-1; perhaps TRBD2 as D (5 bases). This CDR3 contains 15 residues. Germline CDR1 DFQATT, CDR2 SNEGSKA (reference sequence). V shed 3 bases and J shed 1 base, with 13 bases lying between them. This CDR3 is CSASRAEVSYNEQFF. The CDR3 DNA reads as TGCAGTGCTAGCCGAGCGGAGGTGTCCTACAATGAGCAGTTCTTC.

The J gene is TRBJ1-1, the V gene TRBV4-3; possibly TRBD1 for D (6 bases). V shed 0 bases and J shed 3 bases, with 20 bases lying between them. The CDR3 is 18 amino acids. Germline V gives CDR1 LGHNA, CDR2 YSLEER. The chain's CDR3 is CASSQDTGGAIWDTEAFF. DNA for the CDR3: TGCGCCAGCAGCCAAGATACTGGGGGGGCTATTTGGGACACTGAAGCTTTCTTT.

Notes on this clonotype: This may be a read error, as it is one base from a much larger clone. J is TRBJ2-7 and V is TRBV20-1; 9 bases are shared with TRBD1. The CDR3 runs 14 residues. The J segment lost 2 bases and the V segment lost 8 bases, leaving 10 bases of the junction unmatched. Germline CDR1 and CDR2: DFQATT and SNEGSKA (reference sequence). CDR3 loop: CSTWDREETYEQYF. Here the CDR3 DNA reads TGCAGTACCTGGGACAGGGAAGAAACCTACGAGCAGTACTTC.

This chain joins TRBV7-2 and TRBJ2-1, with a tentative D call TRBD1 (6 bases). Germline-derived CDR1 and CDR2 are SGHTA and FQGNSA. This CDR3 contains 17 residues. Between the trimmed V and J ends, which lost 5 bases and 5 bases, there was a span of 22 bases. The DNA for the CDR3 is TGTGCCAGCAGCCCAGGACAGAACCCGTTCGGAGACAATGAGCAGTTCTTC. Its protein product is CASSPGQNPFGDNEQFF.

This clonotype was detected many times. The rearrangement links TRBV20-1 to TRBJ2-5, with D perhaps TRBD1 (6 bases). V lost 6 bases, J lost 5 bases, and 10 bases lay in between. The CDR3 extends over 11 amino acids. The germline gives CDR1 DFQATT, CDR2 SNEGSKA (reference sequence). The CDR3, as DNA: TGCAGTGCCGGACAGCGGGAGACCCAGTACTTC. It encodes CSAGQRETQYF.

This clonotype was counted at least ten times. The chain employs TRBV7-9 and TRBJ1-2; D not resolved. The CDR3 is 16 amino acids. Trimming took off 6 bases at V and 2 bases at J, with 19 bases between the two ends. CDR1 is SEHNR, CDR2 FQNEAQ, per germline (reference sequence). CDR3 in DNA: TGTGCCAGCAGTATCGGCCCCCTCCTGAGGAACTATGGCTACACCTTC. This codes for CASSIGPLLRNYGYTF.

This chain uses TRBV7-9 with TRBJ2-7; 11 nucleotides align to TRBD2. Germline V lookup: CDR1 SEHNR, CDR2 FQNEAQ (reference sequence). Trimming at V came to 5 bases and at J to 5 bases, leaving 2 bases not matched to a gene. The CDR3 loop spans 13 amino acids. The CDR3 here is CASSPGLADEQYF. Here the CDR3 DNA reads TGTGCCAGCAGCCCGGGACTAGCGGACGAGCAGTACTTC.

This clonotype was recorded a few times. This chain joins TRBV6-1 and TRBJ2-1; no firm D call. The CDR3 has 14 amino acids. Between the trimmed V and J ends, which lost 3 bases and 4 bases, there was a span of 10 bases. Germline V gene data show CDR1 as MNHNS and CDR2 as SASEGT. The CDR3 coding sequence is TGTGCCAGCAGTGATCGTGAAGATTACAATGAGCAGTTCTTC. Amino acid sequence: CASSDREDYNEQFF.

The chain is built from TRBV28 and TRBJ2-7; the match to TRBD2 covers 10 bases. J gave up 2 bases and V 5 bases, and 6 bases lay outside the gene matches. Germline V gene data show CDR1 as MDHEN and CDR2 as SYDVKM. The CDR3 length is 15 residues. CDR3 sequence reads: CASSPGTSDAYEQYF. As DNA, the CDR3 is TGTGCCAGCAGTCCCGGGACTAGCGATGCCTACGAGCAGTACTTC.

The sample holds many counts of this clonotype. J is TRBJ1-6 and V is TRBV5-1; unclear D gene. The V gene lost 4 bases and the J gene lost 9 bases, with 11 bases spanning the gap. Germline V gene sequence: CDR1 SGHRS, CDR2 YFSETQ. The CDR3 extends over 13 amino acids. In DNA form, the CDR3 reads TGCGCCAGCAGCCCCGTTCCGGGTTCACCCCTCCACTTT. This gives the protein CASSPVPGSPLHF.

The sample holds one count of this clonotype. CDR3 residues: CASIEVAAQETQYF. For the CDR3, the DNA is TGTGCCAGCATTGAGGTGGCAGCCCAAGAGACCCAGTACTTC. The V and J genes are TRBV2 and TRBJ2-5; D not certain. CDR3 length: 14 amino acids. V shed 7 bases and J shed 1 base, with 13 bases lying between them. Germline loops: CDR1 SNHLY, CDR2 FYNNEI.

To note about this clonotype: This may stem from a read error, because a much larger clone lies one nucleotide away. V gene TRBV20-1 combines with J gene TRBJ1-5, with 12 bases matching TRBD1. The germline CDR1 and CDR2 sequences are DFQATT and SNEGSKA (reference sequence). The CDR3 loop spans 15 amino acids. In DNA form, the CDR3 reads TGCAGTACTAGTAAACGGGACAGGGGGCCGCAGCCCCAGCATTTT. It codes for CSTSKRDRGPQPQHF.

The sample holds many counts of this clonotype. V and J are TRBV7-9 and TRBJ2-1, with 9 bases aligning to TRBD1. After removal of 1 base from V and 6 bases from J, the junction contained 4 bases not matched to a gene. Looked up from germline, CDR1 is SEHNR and CDR2 is FQNEAQ (reference sequence). This CDR3 is 15 amino acids long. Here the CDR3 reads CASSLGTGEGNEQFF. The CDR3 DNA is TGTGCCAGCAGCTTAGGGACAGGGGAGGGCAATGAGCAGTTCTTC.

The gene calls are TRBV5-1 and TRBJ2-2, with 14 bases aligning to TRBD2. Germline trimming cut 0 bases from V and 1 base from J; bases unmatched to any gene: 5. The CDR3 has 19 residues. Germline assignment: CDR1 SGHRS and CDR2 YFSETQ. Written as DNA, the CDR3 is TGCGCCAGCAGCTTGGATCCGGGACTAGCGGGAGAGAACACCGGGGAGCTGTTTTTT. Amino acid sequence: CASSLDPGLAGENTGELFF.